This record covers a single T cell receptor beta chain. Trimming took 2 bases from V and 1 from J, leaving 15 bases between them. The CDR3 covers 17 residues. Germline values: CDR1 SGHRS, CDR2 YFSETQ. The data were obtained in a study of blood T cell repertoires in COVID-19. Assay used: immunoSEQ multiplex PCR; TCRdb lists only in-frame clones, some missing. The sample lists roughly 200,000 clones; around nine tenths were seen once. Categorization into cohorts depended on clinical history that participants reported. A COVID-19 case was met by exposed participants within 2 weeks before study entry. The clonotype comes from a woman aged 25 to 45 who had been exposed to COVID-19. The V and J genes are TRBV5-1 and TRBJ2-2, with D perhaps TRBD2 (5 bases). Specimen: PBMCs or T cells enriched from blood (not recorded which). The chain's CDR3 is CASSFGPERGNTGELFF. CDR3 DNA: TGCGCCAGCAGCTTTGGTCCTGAACGGGGGAACACCGGGGAGCTGTTTTTT.